This T cell receptor (beta chain) was found in a study of blood T cells in healthy people across ages. General study results and limits: CMV status of donors was not determined, possibly confounding expanded clonotype changes.

A second PCR, run for about 7 to 11 cycles, used a sample-barcoded 5' primer plus a J-beta primer mix. From the 5' RACE reads, TCRdb called clonotypes with MiXCR, one entry per CDR3 protein. This sample has some 1.5 million distinct CDR3 sequences; about 42% occur once, and the top ten carry over 3.5%. There were at least 6 micrograms of total RNA extracted from every sample. Germline-derived CDR1 and CDR2 are MNHNY and SVGAGI (reference sequence). The CDR3 extends over 13 amino acids. The V gene lost 11 bases and the J gene lost 0 bases, with 11 bases spanning the gap. The sample holds a few counts of this clonotype. No antigen is known for it.

V is TRBV6-6 and J is TRBJ2-1, with D perhaps assigned TRBD1 or TRBD2 (5 bases each). The material sequenced was blood. The clonotype was recovered from a woman aged 18-35 years in good health. Here the CDR3 reads CAVGTSSYNEQFF. The CDR3 coding sequence is TGTGCCGTAGGGACGAGCTCCTACAATGAGCAGTTCTTC.